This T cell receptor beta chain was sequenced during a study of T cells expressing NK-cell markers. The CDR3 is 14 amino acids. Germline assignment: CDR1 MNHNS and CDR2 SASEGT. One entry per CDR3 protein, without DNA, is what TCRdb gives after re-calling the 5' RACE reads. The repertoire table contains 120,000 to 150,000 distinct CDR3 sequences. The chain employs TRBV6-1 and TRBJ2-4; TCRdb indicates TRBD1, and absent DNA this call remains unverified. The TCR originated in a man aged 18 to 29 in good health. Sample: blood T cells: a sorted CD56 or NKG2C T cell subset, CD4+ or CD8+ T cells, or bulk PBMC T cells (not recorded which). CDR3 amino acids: CASSEWGAKNIQYF.